This TCR beta chain emerged from a study of patients and donors after allogeneic stem cell transplantation. The CDR3 consists of 16 residues. The germline V gene encodes CDR1 SGHTA and CDR2 FQGTGA. Deletions cut 6 bases from V and 2 bases from J, with 14 bases between. Via MiXCR, TCRdb re-called the RT-PCR reads, giving one row per CDR3 protein. The sample carries under 200,000 distinct CDR3 sequences, around 30% recorded once. The sample consisted of blood, either unsorted or a sorted T cell fraction (not recorded which). The source of this sequence is a human donor who was either an allogeneic HSCT recipient or a stem cell or donor lymphocyte infusion donor (not recorded which). It is not recorded whose cells these are; they may come from a transplant donor. V and J are TRBV7-3 and TRBJ2-6; maybe TRBD2 (6 bases). The CDR3: CASSSLGTAGANVLTF. CDR3 DNA sequence: TGTGCCAGCAGTTCCCTGGGGACTGCTGGGGCCAACGTCCTGACTTTC.